The rows below give T cell receptor beta chains drawn from one sample of a study of blood T cells in healthy people across ages. TCRdb reprocessed the 5' RACE reads via MiXCR and lists one record per CDR3 protein. The data hold around 600,000 distinct CDR3 sequences, with around half observed a single time. The sequenced sample was blood. All receptors come from a man older than 75 in good health. Each CDR3 is given with its conserved first and last residue. The order of the fields is V gene, clone size, J gene, D gene, CDR3 DNA, CDR3 protein. A D gene is named only where the DNA matches it firmly. Clone size is not always given. Where it is, it says once, few, many or a class for expanded clones.

TRBV7-2	few	TRBJ2-5	TRBD2	TGTGCCAGCAGCTTGTCTAGCGGGGCGGGGGGAGAGACCCAGTACTTC	CASSLSSGAGGETQYF
TRBV29-1	-	TRBJ2-7	-	TGCAGCGTTACCCCAGGGAGCCGCGAGCAGTACTTC	CSVTPGSREQYF
TRBV6-6	-	TRBJ2-6	-	TGTGCCAGCAGTCAGGGTCAAACTGGGGCCAACGTCCCGACTTTC	CASSQGQTGANVPTF
TRBV7-9	-	TRBJ2-7	TRBD1	TGTGCCAGCAGTGACACCGGGACAGGGGCCTACGAGCAGTACTTC	CASSDTGTGAYEQYF
TRBV27	-	TRBJ2-2	-	TGTGCCAGCAGTTTTAGAGGAGGGGACCCCGGGGAGCTGTTTTTT	CASSFRGGDPGELFF
TRBV5-1	-	TRBJ2-1	TRBD2	TGCGCCAGCTTCAGGCTAGCGGGGGACTACGAGCAGTTCTTC	CASFRLAGDYEQFF
TRBV5-1	-	TRBJ1-2	-	TGCGCCAGCAGCTTGGCCCCGGCCCGGGGAGGCTACACCTTC	CASSLAPARGGYTF
TRBV24-1	few	TRBJ2-5	-	TGTGCCACCAGTGATTTTAAGGCCGAACATCCTAGGGAGACCCAGTACTTC	CATSDFKAEHPRETQYF
TRBV11-2	few	TRBJ2-5	-	TGTGCCAGCAGCTTAGTCCTGACTAGTGGCCAGTACTTC	CASSLVLTSGQYF
TRBV4-1	-	TRBJ2-1	TRBD1	TGCGCCAGCAGGGTGCGACCGGGACAGGGTACCAATGAGCAGTTCTTC	CASRVRPGQGTNEQFF
TRBV5-1	once	TRBJ2-1	TRBD2	TGCGCCAGCAGCTCGGCCCTACTAGCGGGAGGCACTGGAGGTGAGCAGTTCTTC	CASSSALLAGGTGGEQFF
TRBV7-9	-	TRBJ1-1	-	TGTGCCAGCAGCGGACAAAGGGTGGGCACTGAAGCTTTCTTT	CASSGQRVGTEAFF
TRBV5-5	-	TRBJ1-2	TRBD1	TGTGCCAGCTTTTTACAGGGGCCAACCTTTAACTATGGCTACACCTTC	CASFLQGPTFNYGYTF
TRBV6-6	many	TRBJ2-3	-	TGTGCCAGCAGTTATGTGGATACGCAGTATTTT	CASSYVDTQYF
TRBV20-1	few	TRBJ2-1	TRBD2	TGCAGTGCTAATAGCGGGGGGGCAGGTCAGTTCTTC	CSANSGGAGQFF
TRBV27	-	TRBJ2-5	-	TGTGCCAGCAGTTCTATGGCAGGGGTTCCCTTAGAGACCCAGTACTTC	CASSSMAGVPLETQYF
TRBV15	-	TRBJ2-5	-	TGTGCCACCAGCAGAGAGGGTGAGACCCAGTACTTC	CATSREGETQYF
TRBV25-1	-	TRBJ2-3	-	TGTGCCAGCAGTGGCCCTTCGCCCGGTACGCAGTATTTT	CASSGPSPGTQYF
TRBV20-1	-	TRBJ1-1	TRBD1	TGCAGTGCTCCGACAGGGGGAGACATGAACACTGAAGCTTTCTTT	CSAPTGGDMNTEAFF
TRBV20-1	-	TRBJ1-2	-	TGCAGTGCTTCTCGACGGAGAATACCTACTAACTATGGCTACACCTTC	CSASRRRIPTNYGYTF
TRBV29-1	-	TRBJ2-3	-	TGCAGCGCCAGACTCCGAGCGAGAGATACGCAGTATTTT	CSARLRARDTQYF
TRBV20-1	-	TRBJ2-7	TRBD2	TGCAGTGCCCTAGCGGGGCGAAGCTCCTACGAGCAGTACTTC	CSALAGRSSYEQYF
TRBV7-2	-	TRBJ2-7	-	TGTGCCAGCAGCTCGCGCTGGTCTAGCAGGAGCTTCAGCTCCTACGAGCAGTACTTC	CASSSRWSSRSFSSYEQYF
TRBV6-6	many	TRBJ2-4	-	TGTGCCAGCAGCACAGACAAAAACATTCAGTACTTC	CASSTDKNIQYF
TRBV4-3	-	TRBJ2-1	TRBD2	TGCGCCAGCAGCCAAAGGATTCCCCAGACTAGCGGGATAGTTGAGCAGTTCTTC	CASSQRIPQTSGIVEQFF
TRBV27	-	TRBJ1-2	-	TGTGCCAGCAGTTTATCTTGGGCCGATTTTAACTATGGCTACACCTTC	CASSLSWADFNYGYTF
TRBV7-2	few	TRBJ1-4	TRBD1	TGTGCCAGCAGCTTATCCCGGACAGGGGTAGGAGGTGAAAAACTGTTTTTT	CASSLSRTGVGGEKLFF
TRBV15	many	TRBJ2-7	-	TGTGCCACCAGCAGAGAGGGACTGTCCTACGAGCAGTACTTC	CATSREGLSYEQYF
TRBV6-2/TRBV6-3	-	TRBJ2-7	TRBD1	TGTGCCAGCAGGGGGACAGTAACCTACGAGCAGTACTTC	CASRGTVTYEQYF
TRBV6-5	once	TRBJ2-5	-	TGTGTCAGCAGCCAAACCCAAGAGACCCGGTACTTC	CVSSQTQETRYF
TRBV6-2/TRBV6-3	-	TRBJ2-2	-	TGTGCCAGCAGTCGCCAGCTCGGACCCAGATTGACCACCGGGGAGCTGTTTTTT	CASSRQLGPRLTTGELFF
TRBV9	-	TRBJ1-2	TRBD1	TGTGTCAGCAGCGTAACAGGGGCAGGGGCCTATGGCTACACCTTC	CVSSVTGAGAYGYTF
TRBV10-3	few	TRBJ2-1	-	TGTGCCATCAATCCCGACGGGGGCAATGAGCAGTTCTTC	CAINPDGGNEQFF
TRBV10-2	few	TRBJ2-5	-	TGCGCCAGCAGGGGGGGCGGTCCTGAGACCCAGTACTTC	CASRGGGPETQYF
TRBV7-9	few	TRBJ2-1	-	TGTGCCAGCAGCTTAGGAGGAAGGGTCAATGAGCAGTTCTTC	CASSLGGRVNEQFF
TRBV28	-	TRBJ2-7	-	TGTGCCAGCACCAGGGACCGCTACGAGCAGTACTTC	CASTRDRYEQYF
TRBV29-1	-	TRBJ1-4	TRBD1	TGCAGCGTTGAAGAAGGACAGGCGAGTAATGAAAAACTGTTTTTT	CSVEEGQASNEKLFF
TRBV6-2/TRBV6-3	once	TRBJ2-2	TRBD2	TGTGCCAGTACACACGGCGGGGGGCGGAACACCGGGGAGCTGTTTTTT	CASTHGGGRNTGELFF
TRBV7-8	-	TRBJ2-2	-	TGTGCCAGCAGCTTAGGCGTTGCGAACACCGGGGAGCTGTTTTTT	CASSLGVANTGELFF
TRBV5-1	few	TRBJ2-1	TRBD2	TGCGCCAGCAGCACGGGACTAGCGGGCAATGAGCAGTTCTTC	CASSTGLAGNEQFF
TRBV4-3	-	TRBJ2-1	TRBD2	TGCGCCAGCAGCCATATAGCGGGAGGGCTCCATGAGCAGTTCTTC	CASSHIAGGLHEQFF
TRBV25-1	-	TRBJ2-1	TRBD2	TGTGCCAGCAGCGATAGTGGACTAGCGAGGGGCAATGAGCAGTTCTTC	CASSDSGLARGNEQFF
TRBV12-5	-	TRBJ1-1	-	TGTGCTAGTGGTCCCTGGGGGTTAGCTGAAGCTTTCTTT	CASGPWGLAEAFF
TRBV6-5	-	TRBJ1-2	TRBD1	TGTGCCAGCGCCCAGGGGGGGCGTGGCTACACCTTC	CASAQGGRGYTF
TRBV4-1	few	TRBJ1-4	-	TGCGCCAGCAGCCAAGCGGTCAGGGGTGAAAAACTGTTTTTT	CASSQAVRGEKLFF
TRBV6-2/TRBV6-3	-	TRBJ1-5	-	TGTGCCAGCAGACCATCATTGGTCGGGAATCAGCCCCAGCATTTT	CASRPSLVGNQPQHF
TRBV20-1	once	TRBJ1-5	TRBD1	TGCAGTGCTATGGGACAGGGAGATCAGCCCCAGCATTTT	CSAMGQGDQPQHF
TRBV7-9	many	TRBJ2-5	-	TGTGCCAGCAGCTTTGGGACGGAGACCCAGTACTTC	CASSFGTETQYF
TRBV4-1	-	TRBJ1-1	-	TGCGCCAGCAACGAGATCCCGGGTGGCACTGAAGCTTTCTTT	CASNEIPGGTEAFF
TRBV20-1	-	TRBJ2-1	-	TGCAGTGCTAGAGATTGGGCCAGCGTCCTAAAGGATGAGCAGTTCTTC	CSARDWASVLKDEQFF
TRBV20-1	few	TRBJ1-1	-	TGCAGTGCTAGGCGAGGCACGGGGACTGAAGCTTTCTTT	CSARRGTGTEAFF
TRBV5-4	few	TRBJ1-2	TRBD1	TGTGCCAGCAGCTTACCCGGGACAGGGGCTGGCTATGGCTACACCTTC	CASSLPGTGAGYGYTF
TRBV5-5	few	TRBJ2-7	-	TGTGCCAGCAGCTTGAAGGGTTCCTACGAGCAGTACTTC	CASSLKGSYEQYF